This TCR beta chain is from a study of shared clonotypes between healthy human individuals. Per the original data handling: ImmunoSEQ only sent back junction sequences with no quality scores, so filtering was done differently. The data were produced by immunoSEQ multiplex PCR, yet TCRdb's version contains in-frame clones alone and is incomplete. That table furnishes V, J and clone size, whereas the DNA furnished D and trimming. The sample lists some 380,000 clones; roughly 96% were seen once. As concerns this clone: Its cognate antigen is unknown.

This CDR3 region has 16 residues. CDR1 SGHVS and CDR2 FQNEAQ come from the germline V gene. With V trimmed by 2 bases and J by 5 bases, 6 bases remained unmatched. General study points: All-four-donor shared clonotypes had higher generation probabilities than non-shared clonotypes did. Generally, estimated richness proved larger in naive subsets than it did in memory subsets.

This TCR derives from a man in his thirties or forties in good health. The sequenced sample was memory CD8+ T cells sorted from blood. Subset defined: CD45RO+ cells pooled with CCR7-negative TemRA cells. This sequence joins TRBV7-8 and TRBJ2-2; 9 nucleotides align to TRBD1. CDR3 nucleotide sequence: TGTGCCAGCAGCTTAACCCTGGGACAGGGAACCGGGGAGCTGTTTTTT. Protein: CASSLTLGQGTGELFF. Full variable domain (remainder filled in from reference TRBV7-8 and TRBJ2-2): GAGVSQSPRYKVAKRGQDVALRCDPISGHVSLFWYQQALGQGPEFLTYFQNEAQLDKSGLPSDRFFAERPEGSVSTLKIQRTQQEDSAVYLCASSLTLGQGTGELFFGEGSRLTVL.